This T cell receptor beta chain originates from a study of blood T cell repertoires in COVID-19. Study at large: The samples span acute and convalescent COVID-19 from the United States, Italy and Spain. T cells, B-cell-depleted T cells, or PBMCs provided the cDNA or gDNA that served as material.

Authors' data handling: Nucleated cell number was recorded as an estimate derived from reference gene primer amplification. Produced via immunoSEQ multiplex PCR; TCRdb's table is partial and in-frame only. The DNA was the basis for D and trimming; V, J and clone size are from that table. In the table there are about 120,000 clones, 75% to 90% of which are singletons. The length of the CDR3 is 14 residues. CDR1 and CDR2 from the germline V gene are LNHDA and SQIVND (reference sequence). The germline V and J ends were trimmed by 8 bases and 5 bases, with 16 bases remaining between them. The chain joins TRBV19 to TRBJ1-5, with a possible D match to TRBD1 (5 bases). The source material was peripheral blood. The origin of this receptor is a woman in her seventies with acute or convalescent COVID-19. The CDR3 sequence: CASGESWGDQPQHF. The CDR3 DNA follows: TGTGCCAGTGGGGAGTCCTGGGGGGATCAGCCCCAGCATTTT. The complete variable domain, with remaining parts taken from reference TRBV19 and TRBJ1-5, reads DGGITQSPKYLFRKEGQNVTLSCEQNLNHDAMYWYRQDPGQGLRLIYYSQIVNDFQKGDIAEGYSVSREKKESFPLTVTSAQKNPTAFYLCASGESWGDQPQHFGDGTRLSIL.